This TCR beta chain was retrieved from a study of beta chain features in type 1 diabetes. Of note for this clone: What it binds is unknown.

Isolated RNA was reverse transcribed in full, so expressed TCRB transcripts were sequenced. The repertoire was sequenced with immunoSEQ multiplex PCR; TCRdb's copy has only in-frame clones and lacks some. The sample yields around 160,000 clones, 50% to 70% seen once. The CDR3 is made up of 14 amino acids. Looked up from germline, CDR1 is ENHRY and CDR2 is SYGVKD. The J segment lost 3 bases and the V segment lost 3 bases, leaving 5 bases of the junction unmatched. Overall study findings and caveats: Type 1 diabetes patients had TCRB CDR3s that were shorter (moderately but significantly so) in all four CD4+ subsets.

The sample was naive CD4+ T cells from blood. The clonotype originates from a man between 25 and 39 years old with type 1 diabetes. V gene TRBV10-3 combines with J gene TRBJ2-7, with 7 positions matching TRBD2. The CDR3: CAISDSGVHYEQYF. The CDR3 DNA sequence: TGTGCCATCAGTGACAGCGGGGTTCACTACGAGCAGTACTTC.